These 19 T cell receptor beta chains originate from one sample sequenced in a study of blood T cell repertoires in COVID-19. Profiled with immunoSEQ multiplex PCR; TCRdb holds only in-frame clones, not every one. Here the sample spans over 130,000 clones, 76% being singletons. Sequenced input: peripheral blood. These receptors all stem from a woman aged 80 or over with active or convalescent COVID-19.

The genes are TRBV2 and TRBJ1-2; 10 bases fit TRBD1. Unmatched junction bases numbered 8, after V lost 7 bases and J lost 6 bases. CDR3 length: 14 residues. CDR1 is SNHLY, CDR2 FYNNEI, per germline. Written as DNA, the CDR3 is TGTGCCAGCACCCCCTACGACAGGGGGCATGGCTACACCTTC. Translated: CASTPYDRGHGYTF.

The chain is built from TRBV6-5 and TRBJ1-3, with D hard to call. The CDR3 extends over 14 amino acids. The germline CDR1 and CDR2 sequences are MNHEY and SVGAGI. Trimming shortened V by 8 bases and J by 0 bases, and 11 bases separated the two germline ends. The CDR3 DNA reads as TGTGCCAGCGGTCCGCGGAGCTCTGGAAACACCATATATTTT. It translates to CASGPRSSGNTIYF.

The J gene is TRBJ2-2, the V gene TRBV5-1, with D perhaps TRBD1 (6 bases). CDR1 SGHRS and CDR2 YFSETQ come from the germline V gene. This CDR3 is 14 amino acids long. Between the trimmed V and J ends, which lost 2 bases and 7 bases, there was a span of 12 bases. The CDR3 nucleotides read TGCGCCAGCAGCTTCTCTCAGGGGATCGGGGAGCTGTTTTTT. Translating it yields CASSFSQGIGELFF.

This clone was detected only a few times. This chain connects TRBV11-3 to TRBJ2-7; possible D gene TRBD2, 5 bases. The germline gives CDR1 SGHNT, CDR2 YENEEA. The CDR3 sequence is 15 residues long. Trimming pared 2 bases from V and 1 base from J, leaving 12 bases between. CDR3 sequence reads: CASSLKSGGSYEQYF. The CDR3 nucleotides are TGTGCCAGCAGCTTAAAGAGCGGCGGGTCCTACGAGCAGTACTTC.

The chain is built from TRBV6-2 or TRBV6-3 and TRBJ2-7; possibly TRBD1 for D (6 bases). This CDR3 has 14 amino acids. V lost 6 bases and J 0 bases, leaving 12 bases between the germline ends. Germline V gene data show CDR1 as MNHEY and CDR2 as SVGEGT. The CDR3 region is CASSQDRNSYEQYF. The CDR3, as DNA: TGTGCCAGCAGCCAGGACAGAAACTCCTACGAGCAGTACTTC.

The chain employs TRBV12-3 or TRBV12-4 and TRBJ2-7; the D gene is possibly TRBD2 (6 bases). This CDR3 has 13 amino acids. Trimming left V 8 bases short and J 7 bases short, with 18 bases between. CDR3 sequence reads: CASHLGPAGEQYF. For the CDR3, the DNA is TGTGCCAGCCATCTTGGGCCGGCGGGGGAGCAGTACTTC.

The CDR3 bases are TGTGCCAGCAGCTTAGGCCAGGGGGAATACTATGGCTACACCTTC. It translates to CASSLGQGEYYGYTF. J is TRBJ1-2 and V is TRBV11-2; 7 positions agree with TRBD1. Germline CDR1 and CDR2: SGHAT and FQNNGV. The CDR3 runs to 15 residues. V gave up 1 base and J gave up 3 bases; unmatched junction bases: 5.

The V and J genes are TRBV6-5 and TRBJ2-7; the D gene is possibly TRBD2 (5 bases). Germline-derived CDR1 and CDR2 are MNHEY and SVGAGI. The V end was cut by 3 bases, the J end by 0 bases, with 12 bases between. This CDR3 is built from 15 residues. In nucleotides, the CDR3 is TGTGCCAGCAGTTATAGGGAGATGAGCTCCTACGAGCAGTACTTC. It specifies CASSYREMSSYEQYF.

This chain uses TRBV27 with TRBJ2-3; 8 nucleotides match TRBD2. Germline trimming cut 4 bases from V and 1 base from J; bases unmatched to any gene: 4. CDR3 length: 15 amino acids. Germline CDR1 MNHEY, CDR2 SMNVEV (reference sequence). The CDR3 protein is CASSSQAGGTDTQYF. CDR3 nucleotides: TGTGCCAGCAGTTCTCAAGCGGGAGGCACAGATACGCAGTATTTT.

The chain couples TRBV4-1 to TRBJ2-7, with a weak D call TRBD1 (5 bases). The V gene lost 1 base and the J gene lost 2 bases, with 12 bases spanning the gap. This CDR3 region has 15 residues. Germline assignment: CDR1 MGHRA and CDR2 YSYEKL. CDR3 in DNA: TGCGCCAGCAGCCAAGGTCTACAGGCCACCTACGAGCAGTACTTC. Its protein product is CASSQGLQATYEQYF.

This clone has just one count. This chain links TRBV5-8 with TRBJ2-1; 7 positions match TRBD1. J lost 7 bases, V lost 4 bases, and 14 bases had no gene match. This CDR3 spans 16 amino acids. Germline CDR1 is SGHTS and CDR2 is YDEGEE. The CDR3 here is CASSPDDRAGGNEQFF. The CDR3 DNA follows: TGTGCCAGCAGCCCAGACGACAGGGCAGGGGGTAATGAGCAGTTCTTC.

The chain joins TRBV30 to TRBJ1-1; D not resolved. CDR3 length: 15 residues. The germline V gene encodes CDR1 GTSNPN and CDR2 SVGIG (reference sequence). Trimming took 1 base from V and 4 from J, leaving 16 bases between them. CDR3 amino acids: CAWSGQRPRGTEAFF. CDR3 sequence (DNA): TGTGCCTGGAGTGGCCAACGCCCCCGGGGCACTGAAGCTTTCTTT.

The J gene is TRBJ2-3, the V gene TRBV6-6; D is uncertain. The germline gives CDR1 MNHNY, CDR2 SVGAGI (reference sequence). There are 15 residues in the CDR3. Trimming stripped 7 bases from V and 1 base from J, with 15 bases between. CDR3 in amino acids: CASTLRRERTDTQYF. CDR3 coding DNA: TGTGCCAGCACCTTACGGAGAGAACGCACAGATACGCAGTATTTT.

This chain connects TRBV7-8 to TRBJ1-2; possibly TRBD1 for D (6 bases). The V and J ends lost 1 base and 6 bases respectively, with 12 bases between them. Germline V gene data show CDR1 as SGHVS and CDR2 as FQNEAQ. The CDR3 is 14 residues long. The CDR3: CASSLGWAGDGYTF. The DNA of the CDR3 is TGTGCCAGCAGCTTAGGATGGGCAGGGGATGGCTACACCTTC.

The rearrangement uses TRBV5-1 and TRBJ2-7; 7 bases line up with TRBD1. The CDR3 extends over 15 amino acids. CDR1 SGHRS and CDR2 YFSETQ come from the germline V gene. The ends lost 0 bases at V and 4 bases at J; junction bases unmatched: 7. In DNA, the CDR3 is TGCGCCAGCAGCTTGGACACAGGGGCCGTATACGAGCAGTACTTC. Protein: CASSLDTGAVYEQYF.

This clone turned up a few times. V usage is TRBV14 and J usage is TRBJ1-1, with TRBD1 as a possible D gene (6 bases). V was pared by 4 bases and J by 11 bases, with 17 bases between. The CDR3 has 13 residues. Looked up from germline, CDR1 is SGHDN and CDR2 is FVKESK. CDR3 amino acids: CASSLGQKTDAFF. CDR3 nucleotide sequence: TGTGCCAGCAGCCTTGGACAGAAAACGGATGCTTTCTTT.

CDR3 amino acids: CASSVTGSLTNYGYTF. The CDR3 DNA follows: TGTGCCAGCAGCGTGACGGGATCCTTGACTAACTATGGCTACACCTTC. The V gene is TRBV5-8, the J gene TRBJ1-2; D remains ambiguous. Trimming pared 4 bases from V and 0 bases from J, leaving 16 bases between. The CDR3 has 16 amino acids. Germline V gene sequence: CDR1 SGHTS, CDR2 YDEGEE.

CDR3 sequence: CASSHRVTSSYEQYF. The CDR3, as DNA: TGTGCCAGCAGCCACCGGGTGACGAGCTCCTACGAGCAGTACTTC. The gene calls are TRBV7-9 and TRBJ2-7; D unclear. The CDR3 has 15 residues. The ends were cut back, 5 bases at V and 0 bases at J, with 14 bases in the middle. From germline, CDR1 is SEHNR and CDR2 FQNEAQ (reference sequence).

This clone has a single count. The chain joins TRBV6-5 to TRBJ1-5, with TRBD1 identical over 7 bases. In germline, CDR1 is MNHEY, CDR2 SVGAGI. The V gene end was trimmed by 6 bases and the J gene end by 1 base; junction bases not matched to a gene: 3. The CDR3 has 14 amino acids. CDR3 DNA sequence: TGTGCCAGCAGCCGACAGGGAAGCAATCAGCCCCAGCATTTT. Its translation is CASSRQGSNQPQHF.